A single T cell receptor (beta chain) is shown here with its context. The CDR3 runs 12 residues. V lost 4 bases and J lost 7, with 9 bases in between. Germline V gives CDR1 KGHDR, CDR2 SFDVKD. Time point given: newly diagnosed GD, antithyroid drugs for less than 3 months. PBMCs were the source of the RNA used for TCR sequencing. The sample is drawn from a study of regulatory T cells in long-lasting Graves disease. Assembly of TCR beta libraries relied on iRepertoire HTBI primers together with Arm-PCR of CDR3 regions. MiXCR was run by TCRdb on the multiplex PCR reads, yielding one entry per CDR3 protein. The sample includes around 450,000 distinct CDR3 sequences, about 15% of them seen just once. These sequences were also reported in another study, on T cells in Graves' hyperthyroidism and ophthalmopathy. That investigation notes: Progression to ophthalmopathy was predicted a median of roughly 6.5 months early.

The clonotype was recovered from a woman aged 25 to 39 with Graves disease. The chain combines TRBV24-1 with TRBJ1-1, with D unclear. The sequences come from peripheral blood mononuclear cells (PBMCs), collected at new diagnosis, from a patient treated with antithyroid drugs. Written as DNA, the CDR3 is TGTGCCACCAGTGAAGAGGGAAGTGAAGCTTTCTTT. This translates into CATSEEGSEAFF.